The T cell receptor (beta chain) described here comes from a study of T cell repertoires in cytomegalovirus infection. Across the whole study: Carrying CMV and the relevant HLA type showed in public TCR beta signatures.

Concerning this clonotype itself: Its antigen is undetermined. One end of the junction varies from germline; a read error may be responsible.

The germline gives CDR1 SGHTA, CDR2 FQGTGA. This CDR3 has 15 amino acids. TCRdb called the reads again in MiXCR, with one record for every CDR3 protein. The sample lists about 220,000 distinct CDR3 sequences; around two fifths were seen once. Study findings and constraints: Totalled public TCR beta family frequency picked out people who carried CMV plus the relevant HLA.

V usage is TRBV7-3 and J usage is TRBJ2-1, with D possibly TRBD1 on 5 matching bases. The receptor comes from a human donor in good health (CMV status not recorded). Some clones in this sample may be carry-over from other donors' samples. The material sequenced was CD8+ T cells from cultured PBMCs, taken from culture after CMV antigen stimulation. The CDR3 region has the DNA TGTGCCAGCAGCAAAGGGGTAAGCTCCTACAATGAGCGGTTCTTC. It translates to CASSKGVSSYNERFF. Full variable domain (missing parts from reference TRBV7-3 and TRBJ2-1): GAGVSQTPSNKVTEKGKYVELRCDPISGHTALYWYRQSLGQGPEFLIYFQGTGAADDSGLPNDRFFAVRPEGSVSTLKIQRTERGDSAVYLCASSKGVSSYNERFFGPGTRLTVL.